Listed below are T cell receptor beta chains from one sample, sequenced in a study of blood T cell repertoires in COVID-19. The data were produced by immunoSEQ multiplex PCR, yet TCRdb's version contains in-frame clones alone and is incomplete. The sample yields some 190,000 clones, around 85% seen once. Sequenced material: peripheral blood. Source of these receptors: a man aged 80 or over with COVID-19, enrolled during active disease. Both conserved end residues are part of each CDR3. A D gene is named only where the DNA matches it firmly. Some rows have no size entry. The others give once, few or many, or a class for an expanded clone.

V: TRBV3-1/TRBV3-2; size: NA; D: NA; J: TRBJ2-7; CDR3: CASSQVGRHEQYF; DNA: TGTGCCAGCAGCCAAGTGGGGAGACACGAGCAGTACTTC
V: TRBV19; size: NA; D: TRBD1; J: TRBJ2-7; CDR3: CASSAGTGKAPYEQYF; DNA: TGTGCCAGTAGTGCTGGGACAGGGAAAGCGCCCTACGAGCAGTACTTC
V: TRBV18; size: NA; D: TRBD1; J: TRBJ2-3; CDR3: CASSVRPGQGADTQYF; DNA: TGTGCCAGCTCAGTACGTCCGGGACAGGGTGCAGATACGCAGTATTTT
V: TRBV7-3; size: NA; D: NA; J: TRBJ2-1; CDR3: CASSSRPGYSYNEQFF; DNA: TGTGCCAGCAGCTCCAGGCCCGGCTACTCCTACAATGAGCAGTTCTTC
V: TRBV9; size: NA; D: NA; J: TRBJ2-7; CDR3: CASSLTGFGDEQYF; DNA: TGTGCCAGCAGCCTGACGGGATTCGGTGACGAGCAGTACTTC
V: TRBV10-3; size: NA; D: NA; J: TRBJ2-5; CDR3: CAISESTGWETQYF; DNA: TGTGCCATCAGTGAGTCGACGGGGTGGGAGACCCAGTACTTC
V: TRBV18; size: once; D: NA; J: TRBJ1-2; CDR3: CASSPGAAPDGGYTF; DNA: TGTGCCAGCTCTCCAGGGGCCGCCCCGGATGGGGGCTACACCTTC
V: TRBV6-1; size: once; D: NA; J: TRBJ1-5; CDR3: CASSSPGDNQPQHF; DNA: TGTGCCAGCAGTTCTCCGGGGGACAATCAGCCCCAGCATTTT
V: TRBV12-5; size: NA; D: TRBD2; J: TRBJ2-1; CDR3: CASGPPWAGESYNEQFF; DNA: TGTGCTAGTGGCCCCCCTTGGGCGGGAGAGTCCTACAATGAGCAGTTCTTC
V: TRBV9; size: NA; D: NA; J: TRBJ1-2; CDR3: CASSVDRDTPAGGYTF; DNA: TGTGCCAGCAGCGTAGACCGGGACACCCCCGCCGGTGGCTACACCTTC
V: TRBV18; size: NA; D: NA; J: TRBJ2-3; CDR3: CASSPILEGPDTQYF; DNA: TGTGCCAGCTCACCAATCCTGGAGGGGCCAGATACGCAGTATTTT
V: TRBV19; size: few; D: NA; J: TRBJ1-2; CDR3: CASSIDRGTYGYTF; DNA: TGTGCCAGTAGTATAGATAGGGGGACCTATGGCTACACCTTC
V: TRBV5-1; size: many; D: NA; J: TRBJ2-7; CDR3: CASSLQGLAYEQYF; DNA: TGCGCCAGCAGCTTGCAGGGCCTAGCCTACGAGCAGTACTTC
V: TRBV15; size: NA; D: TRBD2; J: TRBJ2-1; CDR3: CATSGSGGSYNEQFF; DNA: TGTGCCACCAGCGGCTCGGGGGGGAGCTACAATGAGCAGTTCTTC
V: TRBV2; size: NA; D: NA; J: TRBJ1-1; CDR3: CASSAVLGGTEAFF; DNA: TGTGCCAGCAGCGCCGTGTTGGGGGGCACTGAAGCTTTCTTT